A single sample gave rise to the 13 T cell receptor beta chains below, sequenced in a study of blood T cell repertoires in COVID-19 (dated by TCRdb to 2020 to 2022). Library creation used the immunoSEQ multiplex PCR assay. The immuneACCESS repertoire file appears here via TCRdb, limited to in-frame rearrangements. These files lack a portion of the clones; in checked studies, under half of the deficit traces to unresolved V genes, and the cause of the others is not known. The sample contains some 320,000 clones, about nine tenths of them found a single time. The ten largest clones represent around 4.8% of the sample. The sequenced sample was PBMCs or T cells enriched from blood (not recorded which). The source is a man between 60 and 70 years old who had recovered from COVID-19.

The CDR3 DNA reads as TGTGCCAGCGCGTTGACCTCAGGGTGGTCCTACGAGCAGTACTTC. Protein sequence: CASALTSGWSYEQYF. The genes are TRBV6-5 and TRBJ2-7, with D possibly matching TRBD1 (5 bases). Germline CDR1 and CDR2: MNHEY and SVGAGI. Trimming shortened V by 8 bases and J by 1 base, and 18 bases separated the two germline ends. The CDR3 length is 15 residues.

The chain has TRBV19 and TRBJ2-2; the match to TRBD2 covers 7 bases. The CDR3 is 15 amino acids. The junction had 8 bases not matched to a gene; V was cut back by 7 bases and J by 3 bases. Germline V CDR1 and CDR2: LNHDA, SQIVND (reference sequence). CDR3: CASISLGGDTGELFF. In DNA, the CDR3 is TGTGCCAGTATAAGTTTGGGGGGGGACACCGGGGAGCTGTTTTTT. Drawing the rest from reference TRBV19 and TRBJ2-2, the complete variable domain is DGGITQSPKYLFRKEGQNVTLSCEQNLNHDAMYWYRQDPGQGLRLIYYSQIVNDFQKGDIAEGYSVSREKKESFPLTVTSAQKNPTAFYLCASISLGGDTGELFFGEGSRLTVL.

CDR3 sequence: CSVSPGTYEQYF. As DNA, the CDR3 is TGCAGCGTTAGCCCAGGTACCTACGAGCAGTACTTC. The V call is TRBV29-1, the J call TRBJ2-7; D call uncertain. There are 12 residues in the CDR3. The germline CDR1 and CDR2 sequences are SQVTM and ANQGSEA. Between the trimmed V and J ends, which lost 5 bases and 2 bases, there was a span of 10 bases.

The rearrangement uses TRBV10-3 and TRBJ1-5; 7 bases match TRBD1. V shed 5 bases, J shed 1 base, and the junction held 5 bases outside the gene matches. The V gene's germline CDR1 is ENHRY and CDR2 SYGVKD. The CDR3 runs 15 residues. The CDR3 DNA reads TGTGCCATCAGTCGACAGGGCGGGAGCAATCAGCCCCAGCATTTT. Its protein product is CAISRQGGSNQPQHF.

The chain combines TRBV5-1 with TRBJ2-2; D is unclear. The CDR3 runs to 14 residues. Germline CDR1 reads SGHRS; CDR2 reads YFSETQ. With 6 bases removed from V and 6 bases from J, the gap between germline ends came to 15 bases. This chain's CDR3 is CASTSLGHPGELFF. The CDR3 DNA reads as TGCGCCAGCACGAGCCTAGGTCACCCCGGGGAGCTGTTTTTT. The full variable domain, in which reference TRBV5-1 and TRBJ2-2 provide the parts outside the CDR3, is KAGVTQTPRYLIKTRGQQVTLSCSPISGHRSVSWYQQTPGQGLQFLFEYFSETQRNKGNFPGRFSGRQFSNSRSEMNVSTLELGDSALYLCASTSLGHPGELFFGEGSRLTVL.

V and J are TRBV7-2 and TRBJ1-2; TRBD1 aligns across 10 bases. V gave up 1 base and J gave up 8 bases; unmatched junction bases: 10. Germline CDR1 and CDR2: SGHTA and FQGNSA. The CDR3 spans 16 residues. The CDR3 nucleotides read TGTGCCAGCAGCTTAGAGACAGGGGGCAGGGCAGGAGGCTACACCTTC. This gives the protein CASSLETGGRAGGYTF.

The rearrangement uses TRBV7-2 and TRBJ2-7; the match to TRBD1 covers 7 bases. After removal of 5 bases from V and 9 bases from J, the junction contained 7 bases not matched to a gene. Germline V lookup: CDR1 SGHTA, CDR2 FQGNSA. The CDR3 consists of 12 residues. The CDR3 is CASSPGGDAQYF. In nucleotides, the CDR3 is TGTGCCAGCAGCCCAGGGGGTGATGCGCAGTACTTC. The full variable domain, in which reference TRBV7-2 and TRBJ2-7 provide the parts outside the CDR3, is GAGVSQSPSNKVTEKGKDVELRCDPISGHTALYWYRQSLGQGLEFLIYFQGNSAPDKSGLPSDRFSAERTGGSVSTLTIQRTQQEDSAVYLCASSPGGDAQYFGPGTRLTVT.

The CDR3 region has the DNA TGTGCCAGCAGTTCGGGGGGGTCGGGATTCCGCGAGCAGTACTTC. This sequence encodes CASSSGGSGFREQYF. V and J are TRBV28 and TRBJ2-7; 8 bases are shared with TRBD2. The CDR3 runs to 15 residues. From germline, CDR1 is MDHEN and CDR2 SYDVKM. Trimming took 4 bases from V and 6 from J; bases not matched to a gene: 11.

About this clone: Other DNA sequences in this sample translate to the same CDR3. The DNA for the CDR3 is TGTGCCAGCAGTTTGGTACAGAACACCGGGGAGCTGTTTTTT. Encoded protein: CASSLVQNTGELFF. The chain combines TRBV28 with TRBJ2-2, with D unresolved. Germline V lookup: CDR1 MDHEN, CDR2 SYDVKM. Trimming removed 3 bases at V and 1 base at J, with 6 bases between. The CDR3 covers 14 residues.

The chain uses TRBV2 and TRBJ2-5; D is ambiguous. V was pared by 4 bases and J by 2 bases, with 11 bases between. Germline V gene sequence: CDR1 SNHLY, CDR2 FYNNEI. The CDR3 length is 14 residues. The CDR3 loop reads CASSVDWAQETQYF. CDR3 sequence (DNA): TGTGCCAGCAGTGTCGATTGGGCTCAAGAGACCCAGTACTTC.

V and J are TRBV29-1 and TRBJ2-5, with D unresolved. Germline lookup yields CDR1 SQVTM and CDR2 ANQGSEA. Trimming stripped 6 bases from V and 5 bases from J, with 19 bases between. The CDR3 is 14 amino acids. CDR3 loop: CSVVTPGVRETQYF. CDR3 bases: TGCAGCGTCGTGACCCCTGGAGTGAGGGAGACCCAGTACTTC. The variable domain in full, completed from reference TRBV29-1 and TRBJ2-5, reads SAVISQKPSRDICQRGTSLTIQCQVDSQVTMMFWYRQQPGQSLTLIATANQGSEATYESGFVIDKFPISRPNLTFSTLTVSNMSPEDSSIYLCSVVTPGVRETQYFGPGTRLLVL.

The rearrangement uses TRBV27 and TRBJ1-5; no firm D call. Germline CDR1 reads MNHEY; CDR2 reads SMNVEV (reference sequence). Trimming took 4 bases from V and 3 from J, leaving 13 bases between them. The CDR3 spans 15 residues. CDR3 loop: CASSSAGISNQPQHF. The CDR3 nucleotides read TGTGCCAGCAGTTCGGCCGGGATCTCCAATCAGCCCCAGCATTTT.

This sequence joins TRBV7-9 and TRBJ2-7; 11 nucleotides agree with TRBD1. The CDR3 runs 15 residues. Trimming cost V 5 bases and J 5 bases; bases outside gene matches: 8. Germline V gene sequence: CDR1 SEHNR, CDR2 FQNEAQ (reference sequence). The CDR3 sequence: CASSQWTGGKDEQYF. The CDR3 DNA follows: TGTGCCAGCAGCCAATGGACAGGGGGCAAGGACGAGCAGTACTTC.